This TCR beta chain was observed in a study of low-dose radiotherapy and immunotherapy resistance in tumors. Overall study context: Cohort 1 was given 0.5 Gy fractions every 2 weeks, 6.5 Gy in total. Daily, from cycle 1 day 1 and for four cycles, patients took oral aspirin 300 mg. Participants in Cohort 2 were given 1 Gy per fraction every two weeks, for 13 Gy over 26 weeks.

The CDR3 has 17 amino acids. Deletions cut 3 bases from V and 4 bases from J, with 21 bases between. Germline CDR1 is LGHDT and CDR2 is YNNKEL (reference sequence). This clonotype came up many times. Gene-specific TRAV and TRBV primers were used for first-strand cDNA, covering alpha and beta chains. A roughly 20-cycle PCR with a constant-region primer and V-primer adapter amplified TCRs. Each CDR3 protein gets one entry after TCRdb re-called the reads with MiXCR. This sample has 35,000 to 45,000 distinct CDR3 sequences; about 28% occur once, and the top ten carry less than 4%. Time point in this sample: before trial treatment.

The chain links TRBV3-1 to TRBJ1-2; TRBD1 is a possible D gene (5 bases). The receptor was isolated from a male donor with gallbladder cancer. The starting material was PBMCs, obtained before treatment. In DNA form, the CDR3 reads TGTGCCAGCAGCCAGGTGTACTCCGGGGCCCTAGGCTATGGCTACACCTTC. It translates to CASSQVYSGALGYGYTF.